This TCR beta chain was sequenced for a study of blood T cell repertoires in COVID-19. As for the study in general: PBMCs, B-cell-depleted T cells, or T cells provided the cDNA or gDNA that made up the material.

TCRdb keeps only in-frame clones here, not all; method: immunoSEQ multiplex PCR. Of tens of thousands of clones listed, about four fifths are singletons. This CDR3 is 14 amino acids long. Germline lookup yields CDR1 SNHLY and CDR2 FYNNEI. The ends were cut back, 4 bases at V and 0 bases at J, with 9 bases in the middle. Sequencing was done on a sample of peripheral blood. This chain joins TRBV2 and TRBJ2-5; D gene unclear. The source is a man older than 75 with COVID-19, enrolled during active disease. Here the CDR3 DNA reads TGTGCCAGCAGTGGGGCCGTTTACCAAGAGACCCAGTACTTC. Amino acids: CASSGAVYQETQYF.